This record looks at one TCR beta chain sequence and its context. No cognate antigen has been identified for it. No quality values exist for individual bases; no much larger clone is one base distant. PBMCs were isolated by Ficoll-Paque density gradient centrifugation. The CDR3 starts with the cysteine, ends with the phenylalanine, and has 15 residues. Just the 45-base CDR3 DNA is kept, in frame starting at base 1. Per the germline V gene, ENHRY is the CDR1 and SYGVKD is the CDR2. V was cut back by 3 bases and J by 3 bases, leaving a gap of 15 bases between them. The data were taken from a study of T-cell memory formation after mild COVID-19 (dated by TCRdb to about 2021). Notes on the research overall: TCR sequence clusters from the two donors were largely donor specific. In a couple of donors, T-cell clones that expanded and contracted after mild COVID-19 were tracked by sequencing TCRalpha and TCRbeta repertoires over time. Two young, previously healthy adult volunteers made up the cohort, one male and one female. Results and caveats for the whole study, not just this receptor: The study included only a couple of mild cases, and larger cohorts that include severe cases with pre-infection samples were judged to be necessary. The second-wave clones that peaked on day 37 were not confirmed to be SARS-CoV-2 specific. From day 15 to 85, contracting clones showed balanced CD4/CD8 phenotypes, whereas a second wave of clones that expanded from day 15 to 37 leaned towards CD4+. Contracting CD4+ clones turned up mainly in the CM and EM memory subsets, whereas EMRA was where CD8+ clones were enriched. The detection of some responding clones in pre-infection memory suggests that pre-existing cross-reactive memory T cells joined the SARS-CoV-2 response.

The sequencing machine was an Illumina NovaSeq 6000. cDNA libraries for TCRalpha and TCRbeta were prepared by 5'RACE using constant-segment primers, with sample barcodes and unique molecular identifiers added. RNA was extracted from every sample with Trizol reagent. The libraries were amplified in two PCR steps, and the second step added a second sample barcode and Illumina TruSeq adapters. Sequencing of libraries was performed on an Illumina NovaSeq with 2 x 150 bp paired-end reads. For the original study's pipeline: The reads were demultiplexed and collapsed into UMI-guided consensus sequences using migec v1.2.7. Using mixcr v2.1.11, UMI consensuses were aligned to TRA and TRB V and J templates and then assembled into clonotypes. A clonotype was counted as expanded or contracted only when both edgeR and NoisET called the clonotype significant, with the noise models trained on biological replicates. For edgeR calls, the cutoffs were a false discovery rate-adjusted p below 0.01 and a log2 fold-change threshold of 1. PCA with hierarchical clustering of max-normalized trajectories of the 1000 most abundant clonotypes was used as exploratory dynamics analysis. Separately sequenced CD4+ and CD8+ repertoires were used to assign the CD4 or CD8 phenotype of responding clones. TCRdb took the public reads, trimmed them with fastp at Q25, ran MiXCR for clone calling and kept in-frame beta chains. Every CDR3 protein is listed once, alongside the most common genes and DNA of its rows. It is TCRdb's table, rather than the study itself, that gives the V and J calls and clone size. The sample has about 560,000 distinct CDR3 sequences on record, 15% to 20% of them singletons. About 7.4% of the sample rests with the top ten.

The V and J segments used are TRBV10-3 and TRBJ2-7; D gene: possibly TRBD2, on 6 matching bases. The clonotype comes from an adult woman who had mild COVID-19 (a few samples of this study predate the infection). The sample titles of this study are shuffled in the database, so cell type and time point are left out; the donor was told from shared clones. The sample consisted of PBMCs or a T cell subset sorted from them (not recorded which). The CDR3: CAISDPGLPNYEQYF. The sequenced DNA: TGTGCCATCAGTGACCCGGGACTTCCTAACTACGAGCAGTACTTC.